The 18 T cell receptor beta chains presented below share a single source sample, sequenced in a study of blood T cell repertoires in COVID-19. Data came from immunoSEQ multiplex PCR; TCRdb stores just in-frame clones and leaves some out. Counted here are roughly 150,000 clones, around 86% occurring once; the ten biggest clones make up about 2.6%. The sample taken for sequencing was peripheral blood. The receptors stem from a woman older than 75 with COVID-19, enrolled during active disease.

CDR3 coding DNA: TGCGCCAGCAGCTTGGAGGGAGATTCACCCCTCCACTTT. Translating gives CASSLEGDSPLHF. The J gene is TRBJ1-6, the V gene TRBV5-1; D ambiguous. Germline V gives CDR1 SGHRS, CDR2 YFSETQ. The V end lost 0 bases, the J end lost 8 bases, and 6 bases lay between the germline ends. The length of the CDR3 is 13 residues.

The chain uses TRBV3-1 (or the pseudogene TRBV3-2) and TRBJ2-1; 12 nucleotides line up with TRBD1. V shed 1 base, J shed 0 bases, and the junction held 10 bases outside the gene matches. The CDR3 length is 20 residues. Germline V gene data show CDR1 as LGHDT and CDR2 as YNNKEL (reference sequence). CDR3 protein: CASSQGTGQGAMGSYNEQFF. For the CDR3, the DNA is TGTGCCAGCAGCCAAGGAACGGGACAGGGGGCGATGGGCTCCTACAATGAGCAGTTCTTC.

This chain links TRBV9 with TRBJ2-3; possible D gene TRBD2, 6 bases. The CDR3 spans 15 residues. Germline assignment: CDR1 SGDLS and CDR2 YYNGEE. V was shortened by 1 base and J by 0 bases, with 9 bases between the two germline ends. The CDR3 DNA follows: TGTGCCAGCAGCGTATCCGGGACTAGCACAGATACGCAGTATTTT. This sequence encodes CASSVSGTSTDTQYF.

This chain links TRBV6-2 or TRBV6-3 with TRBJ1-5, with D perhaps matching TRBD1 (5 bases). Germline V lookup: CDR1 MNHEY, CDR2 SVGEGT. CDR3 length: 15 amino acids. Trimming stripped 4 bases from V and 3 bases from J, with 13 bases between. DNA for the CDR3: TGTGCCAGCAGTTCGTGGGGCAATAACAATCAGCCCCAGCATTTT. This encodes CASSSWGNNNQPQHF.

The chain links TRBV6-5 to TRBJ2-1, with D tentatively TRBD2 (5 bases). Germline V gene sequence: CDR1 MNHEY, CDR2 SVGAGI. Between the trimmed V and J ends, which lost 7 bases and 11 bases, there was a span of 15 bases. The CDR3 spans 12 residues. CDR3 loop: CASNGLLGQQFF. The CDR3 nucleotides read TGTGCCAGCAACGGACTTCTTGGGCAGCAGTTCTTC.

The chain couples TRBV6-5 to TRBJ1-1, with TRBD1 matching over 8 bases. CDR1 MNHEY and CDR2 SVGAGI come from the germline V gene. The CDR3 spans 15 residues. V lost 6 bases to trimming and J lost 6 bases; unmatched junction nucleotides: 12. In DNA form, the CDR3 reads TGTGCCAGCAGAGACAGGGGAAATGGAATTGCTGAAGCTTTCTTT. Translating gives CASRDRGNGIAEAFF.

This clone has a handful of counts. The chain uses TRBV29-1 and TRBJ1-2, with no clear D. V lost 0 bases and J lost 5, with 19 bases in between. Germline CDR1 reads SQVTM; CDR2 reads ANQGSEA. The CDR3 is made up of 16 amino acids. The CDR3 DNA is TGCAGCGTTGAAGAGCGGCCGGGCGCGGGGAGTTATGGCTACACCTTC. This encodes CSVEERPGAGSYGYTF.

The chain joins TRBV6-5 to TRBJ2-1; D call uncertain. Trimming removed 4 bases at V and 8 bases at J, with 12 bases between. Germline V gene data show CDR1 as MNHEY and CDR2 as SVGAGI. The CDR3 covers 13 residues. The CDR3 reads CASSSRSFDEQFF. The DNA of the CDR3 is TGTGCCAGCAGTTCGCGGAGTTTTGATGAGCAGTTCTTC.

The chain recombines TRBV14 with TRBJ2-3; TRBD1 is a possible D gene (5 bases). Germline CDR1 and CDR2: SGHDN and FVKESK. The CDR3 spans 14 residues. The V end lost 4 bases, the J end lost 4 bases, and 12 bases lay between the germline ends. The CDR3 DNA is TGTGCCAGCAGCCGACTTACAGGTGCAGATACGCAGTATTTT. Its protein product is CASSRLTGADTQYF.

This chain joins TRBV19 and TRBJ2-1, with a tentative D call TRBD2 (6 bases). CDR3 length: 16 residues. Germline-derived CDR1 and CDR2 are LNHDA and SQIVND (reference sequence). Trimming shortened V by 5 bases and J by 8 bases, and 22 bases separated the two germline ends. The CDR3 reads CASSSTGGVPGDEQFF. The DNA for the CDR3 is TGTGCCAGTAGTTCCACGGGCGGGGTGCCTGGCGATGAGCAGTTCTTC.

This clone was counted between two and nine times. The chain employs TRBV11-2 and TRBJ2-7, with a possible D match to TRBD2 (6 bases). V dropped 5 bases and J dropped 3 bases, with 17 bases sitting between them. The germline V gene has CDR1 SGHAT and CDR2 FQNNGV. CDR3 length: 15 residues. The CDR3 region is CASSQGLAGYYEQYF. In DNA form, the CDR3 reads TGTGCCAGCAGCCAGGGCCTCGCGGGATACTACGAGCAGTACTTC.

V gene TRBV28 combines with J gene TRBJ1-4; a possible D gene is TRBD1 (5 bases). Germline V gives CDR1 MDHEN, CDR2 SYDVKM. This CDR3 spans 14 amino acids. With 10 bases removed from V and 8 bases from J, the gap between germline ends came to 20 bases. CDR3 nucleotide sequence: TGTGCCACGAAGAGTCAGGGAGGTGAGGAAAAACTGTTTTTT. This sequence encodes CATKSQGGEEKLFF.

This chain connects TRBV7-2 to TRBJ2-3, with TRBD1 identical over 8 bases. Germline trimming cut 5 bases from V and 4 bases from J; bases unmatched to any gene: 11. CDR3 size: 16 residues. Looked up from germline, CDR1 is SGHTA and CDR2 is FQGNSA. CDR3 residues: CASSVGQGRGSDTQYF. CDR3 coding DNA: TGTGCCAGCAGCGTCGGACAGGGAAGAGGGTCAGATACGCAGTATTTT.

The chain recombines TRBV6-2 or TRBV6-3 with TRBJ1-5, with 8 positions matching TRBD1. Germline loops: CDR1 MNHEY, CDR2 SVGEGT. Trimming took 2 bases from V and 2 from J; bases not matched to a gene: 8. The CDR3 contains 17 residues. Here the CDR3 reads CASSYDIGQGGNQPQHF. CDR3 nucleotide sequence: TGTGCCAGCAGTTACGATATCGGACAGGGCGGCAATCAGCCCCAGCATTTT.

The rearrangement links TRBV10-3 to TRBJ2-3; possibly TRBD2 for D (5 bases). Germline assignment: CDR1 ENHRY and CDR2 SYGVKD. This CDR3 is 19 amino acids long. The germline V and J ends were trimmed by 4 bases and 1 base, with 24 bases remaining between them. The CDR3 reads CAISGEGKRPPGGTDTQYF. The DNA for the CDR3 is TGTGCCATCAGTGGGGAAGGGAAGCGGCCCCCCGGGGGCACAGATACGCAGTATTTT.

The chain couples TRBV7-9 to TRBJ2-2; 11 nucleotides line up with TRBD2. Per germline, CDR1 SEHNR and CDR2 FQNEAQ (reference sequence). The CDR3 loop spans 19 amino acids. Trimming removed 5 bases from V and 5 bases from J; junction bases left unmatched: 16. The CDR3 nucleotides are TGTGCCAGCAGCGGTAGAGGGACTAGCGGCAGCCAGGGGACCGGGGAGCTGTTTTTT. Encoded protein: CASSGRGTSGSQGTGELFF.

The chain recombines TRBV2 with TRBJ1-5, with 10 positions matching TRBD1. J lost 0 bases, V lost 6 bases, and 5 bases had no gene match. CDR1 and CDR2 (germline): SNHLY, FYNNEI. The CDR3 is 16 amino acids. CDR3 sequence (DNA): TGTGCCAGCAGCTACGGGACAGGGGATAGCAATCAGCCCCAGCATTTT. It is translated as CASSYGTGDSNQPQHF.

The rearrangement links TRBV18 to TRBJ1-6; TRBD1 might be the D (5 bases). The length of the CDR3 is 13 residues. V lost 3 bases and J lost 7, with 7 bases in between. The germline gives CDR1 KGHSH, CDR2 LQKENI. The CDR3 is CASSPGLNSPLHF. The CDR3 nucleotides are TGTGCCAGCTCACCGGGACTAAATTCACCCCTCCACTTT. Together with reference TRBV18 and TRBJ1-6, the CDR3 gives the full variable domain: NAGVMQNPRHLVRRRGQEARLRCSPMKGHSHVYWYRQLPEEGLKFMVYLQKENIIDESGMPKERFSAEFPKEGPSILRIQQVVRGDSAAYFCASSPGLNSPLHFGNGTRLTVT.